The entry below gives a single TCR beta chain sequence along with its context. Its antigen is still unknown. TCRdb recomputed calls from the 5' RACE reads with MiXCR, one row per CDR3 protein. The sample holds about 350,000 distinct CDR3 sequences; 20% to 25% are singletons and the top ten take roughly a fifth. V lost 0 bases and J lost 0; bases outside the gene matches: 12. The CDR3 runs to 21 residues. Germline CDR1 ENHRY, CDR2 SYGVKD. These data are taken from a study of T-cell memory formation after mild COVID-19. Findings of the study overall: Memory from before infection featured some responding clones, which suggests cross-reactive memory joined. Balance between CD4 and CD8 was seen in clones contracting day 15 to 85, and a CD4+ lean was seen in later expanders. Researchers report contracting CD4+ clones mostly in CM and EM, with CD8+ clones in EMRA.

V and J are TRBV10-3 and TRBJ2-3, with TRBD2 matching over 13 bases. This TCR derives from a man younger than 35 who had mild COVID-19 (a few samples of this study predate the infection). Cell type and time point are not known. The sample was PBMCs or a T cell subset sorted from them (not recorded which). The CDR3 DNA is TGTGCCATCAGTGAGTCGAACGTGTGGACTAGCGGGGGAACCAGCACAGATACGCAGTATTTT. Its translation is CAISESNVWTSGGTSTDTQYF.